Below, one TCR beta chain is given with its context. The antigen is undetermined. V lost 5 bases and J lost 8, with 18 bases in between. CDR1 and CDR2 (germline): SGHTA, FQGNSA. The CDR3 sequence is 15 residues long. The protocol was immunoSEQ multiplex PCR, while the TCRdb copy is restricted to in-frame clones and leaves out a portion. This sample has 150,000 to 200,000 clones, with roughly 93% found just once. The data are from a study of T cell responses to AZD1222 COVID-19 vaccine. Study results and limitations: A reported finding is that nearly half of spike-specific TCRs target unmutated variant regions.

The chain links TRBV7-2 to TRBJ2-2, with D possibly being TRBD2 (6 bases). This TCR was sampled from an adult in good health. This material consisted of peripheral blood, taken on day 0 of AZD1222 vaccination. The CDR3 nucleotides are TGTGCCAGCAGCGACGTGGGAGGTGCTCAAGGGGAGCTGTTTTTT. This translates into CASSDVGGAQGELFF.